This T cell receptor beta chain appears in the sequencing data of a study of cytomegalovirus exposure and HLA in healthy donors. V was trimmed by 4 bases and J by 7 bases, leaving 14 bases between them. Germline V lookup: CDR1 MNHEY, CDR2 SMNVEV (reference sequence). The CDR3 consists of 14 residues. Primers included in the PCR were 60 Vbeta and 13 Jbeta primers. Generated by immunoSEQ multiplex PCR, the TCRdb table keeps only in-frame clones and is missing some. The sample holds about 240,000 clones, 82% seen once. The chain combines TRBV27 with TRBJ1-5; TRBD1 is a possible D gene (6 bases). The clonotype was recovered from a woman aged 40 to 50 in good health and CMV-seropositive. The sample taken for sequencing was PBMCs. CDR3 sequence (DNA): TGTGCCAGCAGTTGGGAGGGGGGGCGCCAGCCCCAGCATTTT. Its protein product is CASSWEGGRQPQHF.